This T cell receptor beta chain was identified in a study of blood T cell repertoires in COVID-19. In the study overall: Acute and convalescent COVID-19 specimens originated in the United States, Italy and Spain. T cells, B-cell-depleted T cells, or PBMCs provided the cDNA or gDNA that served as material.

The CDR3 runs 15 residues. Germline CDR1 and CDR2: MNHEY and SVGAGI. V shed 6 bases and J shed 0 bases, with 11 bases lying between them. The protocol was immunoSEQ multiplex PCR, while the TCRdb copy is restricted to in-frame clones and leaves out a portion. The table has about 140,000 clones, 60% to 85% seen once; the top ten hold 15% to 20%. This clonotype was sampled from a man aged 45 to 65 with acute or convalescent COVID-19. Sequenced: peripheral blood. This chain uses TRBV6-5 with TRBJ2-2; D is perhaps TRBD2 (5 bases). The chain's CDR3 is CASRPDGTNTGELFF. The CDR3 DNA follows: TGTGCCAGCAGGCCCGACGGGACGAACACCGGGGAGCTGTTTTTT.